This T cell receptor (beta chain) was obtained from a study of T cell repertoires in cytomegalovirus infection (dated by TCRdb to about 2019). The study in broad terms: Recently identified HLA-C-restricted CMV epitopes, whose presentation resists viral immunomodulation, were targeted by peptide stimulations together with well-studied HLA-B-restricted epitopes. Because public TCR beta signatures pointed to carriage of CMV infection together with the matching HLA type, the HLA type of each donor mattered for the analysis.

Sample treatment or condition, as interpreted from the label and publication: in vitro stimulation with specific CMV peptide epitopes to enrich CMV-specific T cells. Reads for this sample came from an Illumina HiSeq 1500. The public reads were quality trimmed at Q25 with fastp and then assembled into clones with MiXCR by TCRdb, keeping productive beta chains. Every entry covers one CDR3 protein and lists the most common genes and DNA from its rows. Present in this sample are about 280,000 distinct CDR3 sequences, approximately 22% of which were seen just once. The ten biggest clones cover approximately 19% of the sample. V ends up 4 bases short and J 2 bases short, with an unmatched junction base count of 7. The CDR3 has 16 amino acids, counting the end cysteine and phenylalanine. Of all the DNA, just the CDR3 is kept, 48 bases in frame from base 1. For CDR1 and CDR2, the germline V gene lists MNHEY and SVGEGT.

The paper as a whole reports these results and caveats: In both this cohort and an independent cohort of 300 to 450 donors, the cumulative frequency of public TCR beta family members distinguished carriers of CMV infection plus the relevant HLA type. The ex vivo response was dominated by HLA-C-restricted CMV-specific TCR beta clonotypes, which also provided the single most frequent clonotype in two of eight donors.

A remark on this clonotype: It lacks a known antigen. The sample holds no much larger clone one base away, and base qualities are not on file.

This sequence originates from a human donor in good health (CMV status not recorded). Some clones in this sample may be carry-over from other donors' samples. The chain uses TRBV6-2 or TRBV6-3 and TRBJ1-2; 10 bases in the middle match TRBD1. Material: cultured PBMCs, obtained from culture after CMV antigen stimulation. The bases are TGTGCCAGCAGTTTTCCGGGACAGGGGACGAACTATGGCTACACCTTC. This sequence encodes CASSFPGQGTNYGYTF.